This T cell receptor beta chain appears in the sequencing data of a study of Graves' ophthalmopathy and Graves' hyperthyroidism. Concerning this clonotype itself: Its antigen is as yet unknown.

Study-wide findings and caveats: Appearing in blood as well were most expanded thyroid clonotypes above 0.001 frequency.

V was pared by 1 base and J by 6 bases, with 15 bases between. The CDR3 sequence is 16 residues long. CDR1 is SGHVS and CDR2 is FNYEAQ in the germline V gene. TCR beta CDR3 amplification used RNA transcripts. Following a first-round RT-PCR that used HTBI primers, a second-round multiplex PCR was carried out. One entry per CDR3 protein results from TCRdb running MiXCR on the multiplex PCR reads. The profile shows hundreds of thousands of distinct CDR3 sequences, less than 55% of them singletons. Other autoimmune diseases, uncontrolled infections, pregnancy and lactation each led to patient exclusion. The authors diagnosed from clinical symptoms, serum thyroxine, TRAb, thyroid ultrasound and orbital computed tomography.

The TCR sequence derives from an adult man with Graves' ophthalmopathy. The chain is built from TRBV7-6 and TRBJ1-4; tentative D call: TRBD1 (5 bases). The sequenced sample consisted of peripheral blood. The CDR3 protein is CASSLVPGQGYEKLFF. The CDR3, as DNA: TGTGCCAGCAGCTTAGTTCCGGGGCAAGGGTATGAAAAACTGTTTTTT.